One sample yielded the 6 T cell receptor beta chains listed below, sequenced in a study of CD8+ T cells in alopecia areata. In each case, RNA was isolated and then reverse transcribed into cDNA as the sequencing template. The protocol was immunoSEQ multiplex PCR, while the TCRdb copy is restricted to in-frame clones and leaves out a portion. The sample holds 200,000 to 250,000 clones, around 66% seen once. Treatment meaning: oral pan-JAK inhibitor, 5-10 mg twice daily. The sequences come from CD4+ T cells sorted from blood, collected at week 44, from a patient treated with tofacitinib. Receptor source: a human donor with alopecia areata.

In its sample, this clone was seen once. This same CDR3 is encoded by further DNA sequences in the sample. The V and J genes are TRBV5-1 and TRBJ2-1; D ambiguous. The CDR3 spans 13 residues. Germline V CDR1 and CDR2: SGHRS, YFSETQ. The V end lost 5 bases, the J end lost 0 bases, and 6 bases lay between the germline ends. The CDR3, as DNA: TGCGCCAGCAGTGGATCCTCCTACAATGAGCAGTTCTTC. As protein: CASSGSSYNEQFF.

The sample holds a few counts of this clone. CDR3 sequence (DNA): TGCAGCGTTGTCAGAAATCAAGAGACCCAGTACTTC. This translates into CSVVRNQETQYF. The chain employs TRBV29-1 and TRBJ2-5; D is uncertain. CDR1 is SQVTM, CDR2 ANQGSEA, per germline. V was cut by 4 bases and J by 2 bases, with 8 bases left in between. This CDR3 has 12 residues.

The genes are TRBV29-1 and TRBJ1-2, with 7 bases matching TRBD1. J gave up 8 bases and V 5 bases, and 5 bases lay outside the gene matches. This CDR3 contains 11 residues. Germline CDR1 reads SQVTM; CDR2 reads ANQGSEA. CDR3 coding DNA: TGCAGCGTTACAGGGGAAGGAGGCTACACCTTC. Amino acids: CSVTGEGGYTF.

In the case of this clone: Other DNA variants within this sample encode the same CDR3. This chain connects TRBV29-1 to TRBJ1-2; a weak D match, TRBD1 (5 bases). The CDR3 runs 12 residues. V was cut by 2 bases and J by 2 bases, with 6 bases left in between. Looked up from germline, CDR1 is SQVTM and CDR2 is ANQGSEA. CDR3 DNA sequence: TGCAGCGTTGAACAGGGAAACTATGGCTACACCTTC. As protein: CSVEQGNYGYTF.

The genes are TRBV4-1 and TRBJ1-4; tentatively, D is TRBD1 (5 bases). The germline V gene encodes CDR1 MGHRA and CDR2 YSYEKL. The CDR3 spans 15 residues. Trimming took off 1 base at V and 5 bases at J, with 11 bases between the two ends. The chain's CDR3 is CASSQAPQENEKLFF. CDR3 DNA sequence: TGCGCCAGCAGCCAAGCCCCACAGGAAAATGAAAAACTGTTTTTT.

This chain uses TRBV27 with TRBJ1-1; D possibly corresponds to TRBD1 (6 bases). Trimming left V 6 bases short and J 5 bases short, with 25 bases between. This CDR3 spans 17 amino acids. Germline lookup yields CDR1 MNHEY and CDR2 SMNVEV (reference sequence). The DNA for the CDR3 is TGTGCCAGCAGACCTGGAGGGGGGCAGCCCATGGTGACTGAAGCTTTCTTT. Protein product: CASRPGGGQPMVTEAFF.